This section outlines one T cell receptor beta chain sequence together with its context. As yet, its antigen is unknown. This sample was taken from a study of T cell clusters in autoimmune cytopenias. Study summary: A median of roughly 54,000 TRB reads per sample yielded a median approximately 2,200 distinct clonotypes. Study-wide findings and caveats: Primary autoimmune cytopenia patients seemingly lacked the physiological T cell clusters found in healthy donors.

Multiplex touch-down PCR amplified TRB using TRB-A and TRB-B pools in one tube. TCRdb reworked the multiplex PCR reads into one entry per CDR3 protein, no DNA. The clone table shows several thousand distinct CDR3 sequences, with the ten largest holding around 60%. Some 39,000 genome equivalents of blood DNA were amplified for TRB. This CDR3 spans 14 amino acids. The germline CDR1 and CDR2 sequences are SGHDT and YYEEEE. Another study also made use of these data, one on T cell repertoires in aging, cancer and after chemotherapy. This second study says: Untreated cancer patients had significantly lower blood TCR diversity than age-matched healthy donors.

Material for sequencing was peripheral blood. The clonotype was recovered from a human donor in good health. This sequence joins TRBV5-6 and TRBJ2-7. CDR3 amino acids: CASSFGGSPFEQYF.